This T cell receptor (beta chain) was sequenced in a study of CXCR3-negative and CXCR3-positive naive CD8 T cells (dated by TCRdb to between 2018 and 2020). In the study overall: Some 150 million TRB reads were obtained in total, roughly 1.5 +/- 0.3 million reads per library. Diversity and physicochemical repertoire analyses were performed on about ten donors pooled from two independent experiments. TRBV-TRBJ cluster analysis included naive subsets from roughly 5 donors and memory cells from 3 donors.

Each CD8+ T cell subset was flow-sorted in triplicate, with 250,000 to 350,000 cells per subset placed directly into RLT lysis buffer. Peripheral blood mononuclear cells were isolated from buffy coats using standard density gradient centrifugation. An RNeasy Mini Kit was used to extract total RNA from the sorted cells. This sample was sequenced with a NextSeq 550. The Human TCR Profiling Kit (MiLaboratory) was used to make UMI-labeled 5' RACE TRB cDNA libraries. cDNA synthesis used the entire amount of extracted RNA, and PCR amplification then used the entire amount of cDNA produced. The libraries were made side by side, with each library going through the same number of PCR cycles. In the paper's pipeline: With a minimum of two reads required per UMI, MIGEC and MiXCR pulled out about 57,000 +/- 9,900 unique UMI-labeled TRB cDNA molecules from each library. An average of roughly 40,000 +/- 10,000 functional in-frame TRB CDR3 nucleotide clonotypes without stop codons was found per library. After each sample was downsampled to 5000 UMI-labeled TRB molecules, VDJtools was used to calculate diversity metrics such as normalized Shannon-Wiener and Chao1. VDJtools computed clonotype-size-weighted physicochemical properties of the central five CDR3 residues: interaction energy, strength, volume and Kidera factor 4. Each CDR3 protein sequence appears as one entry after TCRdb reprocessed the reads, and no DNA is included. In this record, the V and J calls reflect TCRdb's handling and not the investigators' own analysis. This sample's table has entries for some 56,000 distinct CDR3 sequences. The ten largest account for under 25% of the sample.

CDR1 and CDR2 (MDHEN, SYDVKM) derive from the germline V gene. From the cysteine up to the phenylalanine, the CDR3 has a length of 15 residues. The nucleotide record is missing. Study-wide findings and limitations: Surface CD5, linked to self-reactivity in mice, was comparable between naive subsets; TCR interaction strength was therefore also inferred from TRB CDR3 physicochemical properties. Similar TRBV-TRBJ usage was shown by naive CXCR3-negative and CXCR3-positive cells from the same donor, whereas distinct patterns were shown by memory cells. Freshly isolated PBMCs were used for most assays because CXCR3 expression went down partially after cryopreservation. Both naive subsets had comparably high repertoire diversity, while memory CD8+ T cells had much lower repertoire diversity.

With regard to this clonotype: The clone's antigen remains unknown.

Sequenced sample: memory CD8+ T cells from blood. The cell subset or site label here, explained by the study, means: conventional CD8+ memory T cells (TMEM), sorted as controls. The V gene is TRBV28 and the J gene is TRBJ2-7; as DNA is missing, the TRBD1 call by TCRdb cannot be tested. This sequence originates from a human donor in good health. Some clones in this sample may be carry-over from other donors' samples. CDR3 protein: CASSLWRDTSYEQYF.